This T cell receptor beta chain was captured in a study of regulatory T cells in long-lasting Graves disease. Study-level background: It was over 5 years of antithyroid drugs, with positive TSH receptor antibodies, that meant persistent Graves' disease. Study outcomes and limitations: Persistent disease exhibited a predilection for TRBV28, TRBJ1-2 and TRBJ2-5.

The time point: persistent/refractory GD, antithyroid drugs over 5 years with positive TRAb. Researchers made the TCR library from RNA that was extracted from PBMCs. In each case, Graves' disease was diagnosed per American Thyroid Association guidelines. Xi'an, China, was home to the endocrinology department that provided patients. V was cut by 5 bases and J by 4 bases, with 23 bases left in between. Germline loops: CDR1 MDHEN, CDR2 SYDVKM. There are 17 residues in the CDR3. This clonotype was seen repeatedly, ten times or more. Its cognate antigen is unknown. Arm-PCR of CDR3 regions and iRepertoire HTBI primers were used to build TCR beta libraries. TCRdb used MiXCR to reprocess the multiplex PCR reads, holding one entry per CDR3 protein. Among roughly 300,000 distinct CDR3 sequences listed, around 19% were seen once.

The sample here was peripheral blood mononuclear cells (PBMCs), taken when the disease was refractory, from a patient treated with antithyroid drugs. The receptor was derived from a female donor with Graves disease. The V gene is TRBV28, the J gene TRBJ1-1, with a tentative D call TRBD1 (5 bases). The CDR3 sequence is CASSRIMYGGVGTEAFF. CDR3 nucleotides: TGTGCCAGCAGTCGCATTATGTACGGGGGTGTAGGCACTGAAGCTTTCTTT. The variable domain in full, with the rest retrieved from reference TRBV28 and TRBJ1-1, is DVKVTQSSRYLVKRTGEKVFLECVQDMDHENMFWYRQDPGLGLRLIYFSYDVKMKEKGDIPEGYSVSREKKERFSLILESASTNQTSMYLCASSRIMYGGVGTEAFFGQGTRLTVV.